This T cell receptor beta chain appears in the sequencing data of a study of cytomegalovirus exposure and HLA in healthy donors (dated by TCRdb to 2015 to 2018). Study-level background: According to an earlier analysis of 587 of the donors, about 179 million T cells yielded over 90 million unique TCR beta sequences and less than 300 Gb of sequence data. To decide whether each TCR beta V gene segment behaved as functional or pseudogenic, an earlier analysis of approximately 600 of the donors relied on high-throughput TCR beta sequencing. In a later analysis, previously published TCR beta repertoires from several hundred donors were re-analyzed and high-resolution HLA genotyping was added so that TCR occurrence patterns could be studied. In addition to the first cohort of 666 subjects, a separate validation cohort of 130 or so different subjects was used. The number of donors typed differed by locus, with roughly 629-640 for A, B, C, DRB1 and DQB1, roughly 520 for DQA1, 606 for DPA1, and some 440 for DPB1. About 5 DR-DQ haplotypes were handled as single units for association and clustering, since linkage in the cohort was strong. All discovery cohort repertoires had been generated using a single sequencing platform. The T cell repertoires of roughly 660 subjects were profiled by immunosequencing and related to cytomegalovirus serostatus. HLA typing covered class I and class II loci at four-digit resolution. Of the roughly 420 genotyped donors, 81% were placed in the genetic ancestry cluster associated with self-reported Caucasian donors. Donor age, sex, ethnicity and CMV serostatus were collected together with the repertoire data. Around 320 gigabases of sequencing data and 70 million to 85 million unique TCR sequences were included in an early release covering about 600 HLA-typed donors. In a later genetic analysis, genome-wide SNP genotypes for 398 of the 666 donors were used, and that subset was treated as a discovery cohort. To predict cytomegalovirus infection status, the study brought together high-throughput TCR immunosequencing, statistical association of individual TCRs with disease status, and machine learning. The later analysis used no new phenotypic data to find candidate immune exposures, relying instead on TCR beta sequences and their occurrence across donors. On average, roughly 240,000 unique TCR beta nucleotide sequences were sequenced per donor among a few hundred genotyped donors of the cohort, with about 19% of those sequences being non-productive. The study aimed to test whether signatures of past pathogen exposure could be identified by cataloging public T cell receptors. Overall study results and their limits: A further reported finding was that TCR beta sequences accurately predicted the HLA-A and HLA-B alleles for most subjects in the first cohort. Broadly in line with IMGT annotations, most TCR beta V segments showed up in productive rearrangements about 87% or about 30% of the time in an earlier analysis of some 590 of the donors. Because counts were too low, around 17 rarely observed V segments, including chromosome 9 orphons, were left out of the earlier analysis of 500 to 650 of the donors. The classifier was reported to diagnose cytomegalovirus status with high specificity and sensitivity in both the original and validation cohorts. The 87-base-pair reads could not distinguish some IMGT-functional V segments, including TRBV6-2 and TRBV6-3, so those segments were excluded. A later analysis reported that several top co-occurrence clusters appeared linked to parvovirus B19, influenza, CMV and Epstein-Barr virus. The study listed 164 TCR beta chains as associated with cytomegalovirus. Correlated functional status among segregating V segments might be attributable to linkage disequilibrium, but an unknown experimental factor could not be ruled out. Compared with equally common non-associated chains, HLA-associated TCR beta chains in a later analysis were more clonally expanded and had lower generation probabilities. A later analysis found that most CMV-associated TCR beta chains appeared HLA-restricted, with HLA associations seemingly driven largely by CMV exposure. Compared with the approximately 710-donor mean, donors in an Asian-associated ancestry cluster had fewer N-insertions in productive TCRs, according to a later genetic analysis. A later genetic analysis associated a missense DCLRE1C variant with V-gene and J-gene trimming of TCR beta chains, and an independent cohort replicated the association. Sequencing depth was assumed to be roughly uniform across donors in the presence/absence analyses, though that assumption may not hold. Immune exposure information for the cohort was limited to CMV serostatus. In a later analysis, TCR association rates were found to vary across HLA loci, with the most associated TCRs seen for DRB1 alleles and the fewest for HLA-C alleles. The sequencing pipeline was judged likely to have produced a cluster of highly shared sequence variants as a technical artifact. HLA typing was unavailable for some donors at each locus, so association tests used only the typed subset. When HLA alleles, especially DR and DQ, strongly co-occurred, TCR associations were difficult to assign to individual alleles. Three of the identified cytomegalovirus-associated TCR beta chains were confirmed in vitro to be specific for cytomegalovirus antigens. At a false discovery rate of 0.05, a later analysis linked 16,951 TCR beta sequences to specific HLA alleles. Across donors, most TCR sequences were observed very rarely, whereas some public TCRs were present in many individuals. According to the authors, the approach could potentially be generalized to other disease states and immunological phenotypes. This cohort had only TCR beta chains sequenced, and the lack of alpha or paired-chain data limited which features could be detected.

This clone was seen more than once but under ten times. Its antigen has not been determined. No much larger clone exists at a distance of one base, and base qualities are not known. The cohort comprised 550 to 700 healthy bone marrow donors. At the time of sampling, all cohort members were nominally healthy, though unrecorded immune exposures were likely present. The donor tested CMV seronegative, placing the donor among the roughly 350 seronegative members of the cohort. Each donor provided a peripheral blood sample, and peripheral blood mononuclear cells were used for TCR beta sequencing. Genomic DNA extraction from the blood cell samples was performed with the Qiagen DNeasy Blood Extraction Kit. The library was made by the immunoSEQ multiplex PCR assay. For the multiplex PCR, a mixture combining 60 forward primers for TCR Vbeta segments and 13 reverse primers for TCR Jbeta segments was used. A multiplex PCR assay on genomic DNA amplified the CDR3 region of rearranged TCR beta genes. The Illumina HiSeq System was used to sequence the amplified TCR beta libraries as 87-base-pair reads. Per the source publication's procedure: Across the 670 or so repertoires, a later analysis counted 80 million or so unique TCR beta chains, roughly 11 million of which were shared by at least two donors. Raw reads were error-corrected and collapsed into unique sequences by a nearest-neighbor algorithm in which closely related sequences were merged to remove PCR and sequencing errors. To assign V, D and J gene segments, CDR3 sequences were aligned to IMGT reference sequences. For a sequence to be retained, at least a six-nucleotide match to both a V gene segment and a J gene segment was required. A rearrangement counted as productive if the CDR3 had no stop codons and remained in frame with V and J, and every other rearrangement counted as non-productive. CDR3 was defined by IMGT convention, running from the second conserved V-encoded cysteine to the conserved J-encoded phenylalanine. The earlier analysis of 587 of the donors excluded any sequence lacking an unambiguous match to a single V gene segment. An earlier analysis of under 750 of the donors called V segments functional above 56.7% productive rearrangements and segregating when the between-donor standard deviation exceeded 5%. A statistical classification framework was developed to diagnose cytomegalovirus status using the catalog of TCR beta chain sequences. V and J gene assignment, in a later analysis, came from comparing TCR nucleotide sequences with IMGT/GENE-DB human TR gene sequences. The TCRdist pipeline was used in a later analysis to assign CDR3 sequences and most-parsimonious VDJ recombination scenarios. In a later analysis, each TCR beta chain was defined by its CDR3 amino acid sequence together with its V-gene family, and reads lacking a unique V-gene family were excluded. In a later analysis, 450 to 600 highly shared, low-generation-probability nucleotide sequences were removed to address suspected cross-contamination and a sequencing artifact. A later analysis calculated a clonal expansion index for each public chain from normalized within-repertoire ranks of inferred template counts. Generation probabilities in a later analysis came from a VDJ recombination model fitted to out-of-frame rearrangements, and those results were checked against IGoR. In a later analysis, TCR-TCR, TCR-HLA and TCR-CMV co-occurrence was scored with hypergeometric tests, and a repertoire-size bias correction was applied to TCR pairs. To estimate false discovery rates, a later analysis permuted the HLA or CMV assignments 20 times. In a later analysis, co-occurring TCRs were grouped using DBSCAN, and TCRdist sequence similarity was added for clustering within HLA-allele-positive subsets. For co-occurrence clustering, repertoires with fewer than 30,000 or more than 120,000 public chains were excluded, along with about five repertoires with anomalous nucleotide sharing. TCRdb stores this immuneACCESS table with in-frame sequences only. Part of the clones is absent; in the studies checked, under half of the shortfall reflects unresolved V genes, and no reason is known for the rest. That table supplies the V and J calls and clone size; D and trimming were determined from the DNA. This sample has about 83,000 clones in its table, and under 80% of those were observed once. The ten largest make up roughly 4.2% of the sample.

Here V drops 3 bases and J drops 0 bases, and the junction holds 2 bases not matched to any gene. In the germline V gene, CDR1 corresponds to SGHRS and CDR2 to YFSETQ. There are 15 amino acids in the CDR3, from cysteine to phenylalanine inclusive. Of the read, only the CDR3 DNA is kept; its 45 bases are in frame from base 1. Sequencing was done on a sample of PBMCs. The TCR sequence derives from a man aged 55 to 70 in good health and CMV-seronegative. The receptor chain draws on TRBV5-1 and TRBJ2-1, and TRBD1 aligns with 8 junction nucleotides. The CDR3 has the sequence CASSSQGGSYNEQFF. The DNA sequence is given as TGCGCCAGCAGCTCACAGGGGGGCTCCTACAATGAGCAGTTCTTC.